This entry describes one TCR beta chain. This clone came up a few times. Its antigen has not been determined. Base quality data are lacking; no much larger clone is found one base away. V sheds 4 bases and J sheds 4 bases, leaving 17 bases between their ends. CDR1 is given as LNHNV and CDR2 as YYDKDF, both from the germline V gene (reference sequence). The CDR3 runs 16 amino acids, cysteine and phenylalanine included. Of the read, only the CDR3 DNA is kept; its 48 bases are in frame from base 1. These data belong to a study of blood T cell repertoires in COVID-19 (TCRdb year 2020). As for the study more broadly: Samples from collaborators originated in the United States, Italy and Spain and spanned both the acute and convalescent phases of COVID-19. The material from the prospective study consisted of cDNA or gDNA derived from T cells, B-cell-depleted T cells, or PBMCs. The dataset comprised deeply sampled blood TCRbeta repertoires from subjects exposed to, actively infected with, or recovered from COVID-19. A freely available public database, intended as a resource for researchers studying the immune response to SARS-CoV-2, is where the repertoires were released. Samples came from the ongoing ImmuneRACE study (first 160 participants) plus 1,254 subjects from 6 global collaborators. Nearly every sample came with metadata listing a de-identified subject ID, COVID-19 status, age in years and sex. HLA class I and class II types, where available, came from metadata supplied by the sample provider rather than from assay-based typing.

Findings and caveats that apply to the study as a whole: The quantity of clinical and demographic metadata differed by source and by participant and was supplied without curation.

TCRbeta CDR3 regions were amplified from genomic DNA using the immunoSEQ Assay, a bias-controlled multiplex PCR. The paper's data handling went like this. The number of nucleated cells in each sample was estimated by amplification of reference gene primers within the assay. Sequence reads were collapsed and filtered to measure the absolute abundance of every unique TCRbeta CDR3 rearrangement. For each sample, productive Simpson clonality was calculated by taking the square root of Simpson's diversity index across productive rearrangements. TCRdb holds this immuneACCESS table with in-frame rearrangements only. Some clones are missing; in checked studies, unresolved V genes explain under half, and the rest has no known cause. V, J and clone size are taken as reported in that table, and D and trimming were inferred from the DNA itself. This sample has about 270,000 clones in its table, and 80% to 85% of those were observed once. Roughly 2.9% of the sample comes from the top ten.

Whole blood was collected in K2EDTA tubes by collaborating institutions according to the institutions' own protocols. For TCRbeta analysis, collaborators shipped samples in one of three forms: frozen whole blood, isolated PBMCs, or DNA extracted from either of those sample types. The specimen sequenced was peripheral blood. The rearrangement joined TRBV15 to TRBJ2-1, with TRBD1 perhaps the D gene, on 5 matching bases. This receptor was obtained from an older woman with active or convalescent COVID-19. The nucleotide sequence is TGTGCCACCAGCAAAGGCCAGGGCAATAGGTACAATGAGCAGTTCTTC. Its protein is CATSKGQGNRYNEQFF.